The clone carrying this T cell receptor beta chain appeared many times. Its antigen is not known. The CDR3 has 16 amino acids. Germline assignment: CDR1 SGHVS and CDR2 FQNEAQ. J gave up 2 bases and V 6 bases, and 6 bases lay outside the gene matches. This sample is drawn from a study of CD8 T cells in ankylosing spondylitis. Study-level findings and limits: Researchers report that disease-linked clones proved CD8+ and relatively rare in peripheral blood. Existing reports had already noted some motif variants in reactive arthritis synovial fluid and blood.

By quantitative 5'-RACE with molecular barcodes, the TCR beta libraries were made. TCRdb recomputed calls from the 5' RACE reads with MiXCR, one row per CDR3 protein. The sample has about 160,000 distinct CDR3 sequences; around two fifths are singletons. Input material: synovial fluid, either unsorted or a sorted T cell fraction (not recorded which). This TCR was sampled from a male donor with ankylosing spondylitis. The chain couples TRBV7-8 to TRBJ2-3, with TRBD2 matching over 12 bases. In DNA, the CDR3 is TGTGCCAGCAGGGGGCGACTAGCGGGGGACACAGATACGCAGTATTTT. Amino acids: CASRGRLAGDTDTQYF.